This is a list of T cell receptor beta chains from one sample in a study of blood T cells in healthy people across ages. TCRdb processed the 5' RACE reads anew with MiXCR; each CDR3 protein has one entry. The profile covers about 570,000 distinct CDR3 sequences, with 25% to 35% appearing a single time and roughly 3.5% taken by the ten largest. The data were also submitted as part of a second study, on T cells of mothers and their children.

The sample was blood. The source of these receptors is a boy between 2 and 10 years old in good health. CDR3s include the opening cysteine and the closing phenylalanine or tryptophan. D genes are given only for firm matches. Clone size is shown for a subset of rows, as once, few, many or a class of expanded clone.

j_call clone_size v_call d_call cdr3_aa cdr3_nt
TRBJ1-4 - TRBV6-6 TRBD1 CASSPGQRQGEKLFF TGTGCCAGCAGTCCGGGACAGCGGCAGGGAGAAAAACTGTTTTTT
TRBJ2-7 few TRBV20-1 TRBD2 CSARTGLAGFSYEQYF TGCAGTGCTCGTACCGGACTAGCGGGCTTCTCCTACGAGCAGTACTTC
TRBJ2-5 - TRBV6-1 - CASTQGVYQETQYF TGTGCCAGCACGCAGGGAGTGTACCAAGAGACCCAGTACTTC
TRBJ2-3 few TRBV12-3/TRBV12-4 - CVSSLLATTSTDTQYF TGTGTCAGCAGTTTACTGGCTACCACTAGCACAGATACGCAGTATTTT
TRBJ1-1 few TRBV20-1 - CSASVASAYTEAFF TGCAGTGCGAGTGTGGCATCTGCTTACACTGAAGCTTTCTTT
TRBJ2-5 - TRBV6-1 - CASPDRLETQYF TGTGCCAGCCCCGACAGGTTGGAGACCCAGTACTTC
TRBJ2-1 - TRBV7-9 TRBD2 CASGVVAGSHNEQFF TGTGCCAGCGGGGTAGTAGCGGGGTCCCACAATGAGCAGTTCTTC
TRBJ1-4 - TRBV7-4 - CASSPRRGLLGTNEKLFF TGTGCCAGCAGCCCTAGAAGGGGCCTCCTGGGGACTAATGAAAAACTGTTTTTT
TRBJ2-5 few TRBV9 - CASSREPGPLQETQYF TGTGCCAGCAGCCGCGAACCGGGACCTCTCCAAGAGACCCAGTACTTC
TRBJ2-3 few TRBV3-1 - CASSQDSFTGTQYF TGTGCCAGCAGCCAAGATTCCTTTACAGGTACGCAGTATTTT
TRBJ2-2 few TRBV29-1 - CSVEQGAGELFF TGCAGCGTTGAACAAGGGGCCGGGGAGCTGTTTTTT
TRBJ2-3 few TRBV9 - CASSVRGSTDTQYF TGTGCCAGCAGCGTAAGGGGGAGCACAGATACGCAGTATTTT
TRBJ2-1 - TRBV15 - CATKESGYNEQFF TGTGCCACCAAGGAAAGCGGCTACAATGAGCAGTTCTTC
TRBJ2-6 few TRBV10-3 TRBD2 CAISGAGANVLTF TGTGCCATTAGCGGGGCTGGGGCCAACGTCCTGACTTTC
TRBJ2-7 - TRBV7-2 - CASSLVVLREQYF TGTGCCAGCAGCTTAGTTGTCCTCCGGGAGCAGTACTTC
TRBJ2-1 - TRBV6-2/TRBV6-3 TRBD2 CASSRPLAGGYNEQFF TGTGCCAGCAGCCGACCACTAGCGGGAGGGTACAATGAGCAGTTCTTC
TRBJ1-6 - TRBV20-1 - CSAPMSANSPLHF TGCAGTGCTCCCATGAGCGCGAATTCACCCCTCCACTTT
TRBJ2-1 - TRBV25-1 - CASIAGYSGNEQFF TGTGCCAGCATTGCCGGTTATAGTGGCAATGAGCAGTTCTTC
TRBJ2-5 - TRBV15 TRBD1 CATSLGTGAGQETQYF TGTGCCACCAGCTTAGGGACAGGGGCCGGCCAAGAGACCCAGTACTTC
TRBJ2-1 - TRBV5-1 - CASSLYQGPGRDSYNEQFF TGCGCCAGCAGCTTGTATCAGGGGCCGGGGCGGGATTCCTACAATGAGCAGTTCTTC
TRBJ2-5 few TRBV6-6 - CASSSQTRKETQYF TGTGCCAGCAGCTCCCAGACTAGAAAAGAGACCCAGTACTTC
TRBJ2-7 - TRBV7-9 - CASSFSRGDVTYEQYF TGTGCCAGCAGCTTCTCCAGGGGGGACGTGACCTACGAGCAGTACTTC
TRBJ2-5 few TRBV6-6 - CASREVGKEETQYF TGTGCCAGCAGAGAGGTGGGGAAGGAAGAGACCCAGTACTTC
TRBJ2-5 - TRBV7-6 TRBD1 CASSRNQGAAQETQYF TGTGCCAGCAGCCGGAATCAGGGGGCCGCCCAAGAGACCCAGTACTTC
TRBJ1-6 few TRBV5-5 - CASSPDFGYNSPLHF TGTGCCAGCAGCCCGGATTTTGGCTATAATTCACCCCTCCACTTT
TRBJ2-7 - TRBV29-1 TRBD2 CSVFSGSGNYEQYF TGCAGCGTCTTTTCGGGTAGCGGGAATTACGAGCAGTACTTC
TRBJ2-1 - TRBV20-1 TRBD2 CSARETTSDYNEQFF TGCAGTGCTAGAGAAACTACTAGCGACTACAATGAGCAGTTCTTC
TRBJ2-5 - TRBV9 - CASSGGTPAGETQYF TGTGCCAGCAGCGGGGGGACACCGGCGGGGGAGACCCAGTACTTC
TRBJ1-2 - TRBV2 - CASRSTRGKLGYTF TGTGCCAGCAGATCGACACGGGGGAAATTGGGCTACACCTTC
TRBJ2-2 - TRBV27 - CASSSGQSHTGELFF TGTGCCAGCAGCTCTGGACAGAGCCACACCGGGGAGCTGTTTTTT
TRBJ1-4 - TRBV13 - CASTFGGEKLFF TGTGCCAGCACATTCGGAGGGGAAAAACTGTTTTTT
TRBJ2-3 - TRBV27 TRBD2 CASSIIAGGPNTQYF TGTGCCAGCAGTATTATAGCGGGAGGGCCGAATACGCAGTATTTT
TRBJ2-5 - TRBV18 TRBD2 CAGSPRGEETQYF TGTGCCGGCTCACCACGGGGGGAAGAGACCCAGTACTTC
TRBJ2-1 - TRBV4-1 - CAGSQVIRDEEFF TGCGCCGGCAGCCAGGTAATTCGGGACGAAGAGTTCTTC
TRBJ1-2 - TRBV28 - CASSLSGSGDYGYTF TGTGCCAGCAGTTTATCAGGGTCCGGAGACTATGGCTACACCTTC
TRBJ1-2 few TRBV7-9 TRBD1 CASSSGTGGHGYTF TGTGCCAGCAGCTCCGGGACAGGGGGCCATGGCTACACCTTC
TRBJ2-1 - TRBV4-3 - CASSQDLRGKVGNEQFF TGCGCCAGCAGCCAAGATCTACGCGGGAAGGTGGGGAATGAGCAGTTCTTC
TRBJ2-7 few TRBV11-1 - CASRIAPEGRYEQYF TGTGCCAGCCGCATTGCCCCGGAGGGTCGCTACGAGCAGTACTTC
TRBJ2-1 - TRBV7-2 TRBD2 CASSLVPGLANEQFF TGTGCCAGCAGCTTAGTCCCGGGACTAGCCAATGAGCAGTTCTTC
TRBJ1-4 - TRBV4-1 TRBD1 CASSQDRQGEVFF TGCGCCAGCAGCCAAGATCGGCAGGGGGAAGTGTTTTTT
TRBJ1-4 - TRBV12-3/TRBV12-4 - CASSTTEDGNEKLFF TGTGCCAGCAGCACAACGGAGGACGGCAATGAAAAACTGTTTTTT